A single sample is the source of the 24 T cell receptor beta chains below, sequenced in a study of blood T cell repertoires in COVID-19. Produced via immunoSEQ multiplex PCR; TCRdb's table is partial and in-frame only. Of fewer than 140,000 clones listed, under 85% were seen once; the top ten hold around 15%. The sample consisted of peripheral blood. These receptors all come from a woman in her sixties with acute or convalescent COVID-19.

This chain connects TRBV14 to TRBJ1-1; D possibly corresponds to TRBD1 (6 bases). CDR3 length: 13 amino acids. Germline CDR1 reads SGHDN; CDR2 reads FVKESK. V gave up 4 bases and J gave up 4 bases, with 10 bases separating them. The CDR3 reads CASSRQGTTEAFF. In DNA form, the CDR3 reads TGTGCCAGCAGCCGGCAGGGGACCACTGAAGCTTTCTTT.

This chain links TRBV7-9 with TRBJ2-1; 9 nucleotides agree with TRBD2. This CDR3 is 18 amino acids long. The V gene end was trimmed by 1 base and the J gene end by 7 bases; junction bases not matched to a gene: 14. Germline V gene sequence: CDR1 SEHNR, CDR2 FQNEAQ (reference sequence). CDR3 in amino acids: CASSLVAGEGSPRNEQFF. In DNA form, the CDR3 reads TGTGCCAGCAGCTTAGTAGCGGGAGAGGGTTCCCCGAGGAATGAGCAGTTCTTC.

This clone has a single count. The chain uses TRBV7-2 and TRBJ2-1; D may be TRBD2 (5 bases). Per germline, CDR1 SGHTA and CDR2 FQGNSA. The CDR3 spans 17 residues. V lost 5 bases to trimming and J lost 1 base, with 18 bases between them. CDR3 coding DNA: TGTGCCAGCAGCGGTATAGTGGCTAGCTATTCCTACAATGAGCAGTTCTTC. Residues: CASSGIVASYSYNEQFF.

The gene calls are TRBV3-1 (or the pseudogene TRBV3-2) and TRBJ1-2; TRBD1 agrees at 9 bases. Germline V gene data show CDR1 as LGHDT and CDR2 as YNNKEL (reference sequence). The CDR3 has 16 amino acids. The V and J ends lost 2 bases and 4 bases, in that order; junction bases with no gene match: 8. The CDR3 DNA follows: TGTGCCAGCAGCCAAACACTTGGACAGGGGAGCTATGGCTACACCTTC. Encoded protein: CASSQTLGQGSYGYTF.

The V call is TRBV2, the J call TRBJ2-5; 7 positions agree with TRBD1. This CDR3 region has 14 residues. CDR1 is SNHLY and CDR2 is FYNNEI in the germline V gene. The V and J ends lost 5 bases and 5 bases, in that order; junction bases with no gene match: 8. CDR3 residues: CASSQNRGLETQYF. Written as DNA, the CDR3 is TGTGCCAGCAGTCAAAACAGGGGTCTCGAGACCCAGTACTTC.

The rearrangement joins TRBV5-5 to TRBJ2-1; TRBD1 agrees at 9 bases. CDR3 length equals 15 residues. Trimming removed 6 bases from V and 5 bases from J; junction bases left unmatched: 9. CDR1 is SGHKS and CDR2 is YYEKEE in the germline V gene (reference sequence). The CDR3 region is CASNSGTGLDNEQFF. The CDR3, as DNA: TGTGCCAGCAATTCCGGGACAGGGCTTGACAATGAGCAGTTCTTC.

The V call is TRBV5-4, the J call TRBJ1-4; 9 positions agree with TRBD1. Germline CDR1 and CDR2: SGHNT and YYREEE (reference sequence). The CDR3 extends over 14 amino acids. V lost 6 bases and J lost 5; bases outside the gene matches: 5. As DNA, the CDR3 is TGTGCCAGCACCAGGACAGGGGAAAATGAAAAACTGTTTTTT. Protein: CASTRTGENEKLFF.

The table lists this clone with a count of one. The chain uses TRBV18 and TRBJ2-7; the D gene is possibly TRBD2 (5 bases). V gave up 3 bases and J gave up 1 base, with 10 bases separating them. This CDR3 has 14 residues. CDR1 is KGHSH and CDR2 is LQKENI in the germline V gene. CDR3 loop: CASSPPSGSYEQYF. DNA for the CDR3: TGTGCCAGCTCACCCCCTTCGGGATCCTACGAGCAGTACTTC.

The chain couples TRBV3-1 (or the pseudogene TRBV3-2) to TRBJ2-5; 7 bases are a match to TRBD2. The CDR3 is 15 amino acids. Trimming removed 1 base from V and 2 bases from J; junction bases left unmatched: 4. Germline CDR1 LGHDT, CDR2 YNNKEL (reference sequence). CDR3 amino acids: CASSQGTSEQETQYF. In DNA, the CDR3 is TGTGCCAGCAGCCAAGGGACTAGTGAGCAAGAGACCCAGTACTTC.

The rearrangement joins TRBV28 to TRBJ2-7; TRBD1 agrees at 10 bases. Germline trimming cut 6 bases from V and 6 bases from J; bases unmatched to any gene: 8. In germline, CDR1 is MDHEN, CDR2 SYDVKM. This CDR3 contains 14 residues. CDR3: CASSPGTGVGEQYF. CDR3 DNA: TGTGCCAGCAGCCCCGGGACAGGGGTAGGCGAGCAGTACTTC. The variable domain in full, with the rest retrieved from reference TRBV28 and TRBJ2-7, is DVKVTQSSRYLVKRTGEKVFLECVQDMDHENMFWYRQDPGLGLRLIYFSYDVKMKEKGDIPEGYSVSREKKERFSLILESASTNQTSMYLCASSPGTGVGEQYFGPGTRLTVT.

The chain carries TRBV5-1 and TRBJ2-7; 8 bases agree with TRBD2. Germline values: CDR1 SGHRS, CDR2 YFSETQ. V was pared by 0 bases and J by 3 bases, with 5 bases of the junction left unmatched. The CDR3 has 15 residues. The CDR3 spells CASSLGTSGFYEQYF. As DNA, the CDR3 is TGCGCCAGCAGCTTGGGCACTAGCGGTTTCTACGAGCAGTACTTC.

As to this clone: A junction boundary mismatches the germline segment, possibly from a read error. The rearrangement joins TRBV7-7 to TRBJ1-5; weak D call: TRBD1 (6 bases). Germline CDR1 and CDR2: SSHAT and FNYEAQ (reference sequence). CDR3 length equals 19 residues. DNA for the CDR3: TGTGCTAGCACCAAGACACGACAGGCTTGGGGTTGTAGCAATCAGCCCCAGCATTTT. Its translation: CASTKTRQAWGCSNQPQHF. The full variable domain, with the rest looked up from reference TRBV7-7 and TRBJ1-5, is GAGVSQSPRYKVTKRGQDVTLRCDPISSHATLYWYQQALGQGPEFLTYFNYEAQPDKSGLPSDRFSAERPEGSISTLTIQRTEQRDSAMYRCASTKTRQAWGCSNQPQHFGDGTRLSIL.

CDR3 nucleotides: TGTGCCAGCAGCTCTCGACTAGCGGGGGAGAGGTACCAAGAGACCCAGTACTTC. Its translation is CASSSRLAGERYQETQYF. V is TRBV21-1 and J is TRBJ2-5; the table calls TRBD2, which could not be checked here. TRBV21-1 is tagged as a pseudogene. There are 18 residues in the CDR3.

J is TRBJ1-3 and V is TRBV14; tentative D call: TRBD1 (5 bases). CDR1 and CDR2 from the germline V gene are SGHDN and FVKESK. The length of the CDR3 is 13 residues. Trimming took off 4 bases at V and 4 bases at J, with 8 bases between the two ends. The CDR3 DNA reads TGTGCCAGCAGCCGGAACAGGGGAAACACCATATATTTT. This encodes CASSRNRGNTIYF.

CDR3 region: CASSGPLGARVPNNEQFF. The CDR3 nucleotides are TGTGCCAGCAGCGGCCCTCTTGGGGCCCGCGTACCGAACAATGAGCAGTTCTTC. V is TRBV3-1 (or the pseudogene TRBV3-2) and J is TRBJ2-1; a weak D match, TRBD1 (5 bases). CDR3 length: 18 residues. Germline CDR1 reads LGHDT; CDR2 reads YNNKEL (reference sequence). Between the trimmed V and J ends, which lost 5 bases and 5 bases, there was a span of 25 bases.

The J gene is TRBJ2-3, the V gene TRBV5-4; 10 bases agree with TRBD2. The CDR3 totals 16 residues. Per germline, CDR1 SGHNT and CDR2 YYREEE (reference sequence). V dropped 4 bases and J dropped 3; count of bases not matched to a gene: 8. The CDR3 sequence is CASSAERGGGTDTQYF. For the CDR3, the DNA is TGTGCCAGCAGCGCCGAGCGGGGGGGCGGGACAGATACGCAGTATTTT.

The chain joins TRBV6-5 to TRBJ2-1, with 9 bases lining up with TRBD2. CDR3 length equals 15 residues. V lost 7 bases and J lost 4; bases outside the gene matches: 8. Looked up from germline, CDR1 is MNHEY and CDR2 is SVGAGI. The CDR3 DNA follows: TGTGCCAGCACGCCGACTAGCGGCAGGTACAATGAGCAGTTCTTC. Translation: CASTPTSGRYNEQFF.

The rearrangement links TRBV12-2 to TRBJ1-3; whether TRBD1, the table's D call, matches the DNA was not checked. TRBV12-2 has pseudogene status. CDR3 length: 20 residues. CDR3 residues: CASRPMGRGEGRSSGNTIYF. DNA of the CDR3: TGTGCAAGTCGCCCGATGGGCAGGGGGGAAGGAAGGAGCTCTGGAAACACCATATATTTT.

The chain carries TRBV4-1 and TRBJ1-1; D is perhaps TRBD1 (5 bases). Germline CDR1 reads MGHRA; CDR2 reads YSYEKL. Between the trimmed V and J ends, which lost 6 bases and 7 bases, there was a span of 21 bases. The CDR3 contains 15 residues. The CDR3 is CASRLGSGGKDEAFF. In DNA form, the CDR3 reads TGCGCCAGCAGGCTGGGGTCCGGGGGAAAGGATGAAGCTTTCTTT.

The chain has TRBV6-5 and TRBJ1-2; D is perhaps TRBD1 (5 bases). V lost 5 bases and J 13 bases, leaving 17 bases between the germline ends. The CDR3 length is 12 residues. From germline, CDR1 is MNHEY and CDR2 SVGAGI. CDR3 protein: CASSPRQMKPTF. CDR3 coding DNA: TGTGCCAGCAGTCCCAGACAGATGAAACCCACCTTC.

The V gene is TRBV27, the J gene TRBJ1-1; D may be TRBD1 (5 bases). V was cut by 3 bases and J by 0 bases, with 8 bases left in between. Germline lookup yields CDR1 MNHEY and CDR2 SMNVEV (reference sequence). This CDR3 contains 14 residues. CDR3 nucleotide sequence: TGTGCCAGCAGTTTCAGGGCTTTGAACACTGAAGCTTTCTTT. Protein product: CASSFRALNTEAFF.

The rearrangement joins TRBV19 to TRBJ2-5; 8 bases fit TRBD1. The CDR3 is 15 amino acids. Germline lookup yields CDR1 LNHDA and CDR2 SQIVND (reference sequence). With 5 bases clipped from V and 8 bases from J, the junction kept 13 bases outside the gene matches. CDR3 DNA sequence: TGTGCCAGTAGTCCCCAGACAGGGGTACGGGGCACCCAGTACTTC. It codes for CASSPQTGVRGTQYF.

This clone occurred a few times. The gene calls are TRBV10-3 and TRBJ2-5; the D gene is possibly TRBD1 (6 bases). V was cut by 8 bases and J by 1 base, with 8 bases left in between. Germline V gene lookup returns CDR1 ENHRY and CDR2 SYGVKD. The CDR3 runs 12 residues. CDR3 residues: CAIGQFQETQYF. CDR3 in DNA: TGTGCCATCGGACAGTTCCAAGAGACCCAGTACTTC.

The chain combines TRBV11-3 with TRBJ2-1; 7 nucleotides line up with TRBD2. Trimming at V came to 3 bases and at J to 7 bases, leaving 0 bases not matched to a gene. The CDR3 has 12 residues. Germline values: CDR1 SGHNT, CDR2 YENEEA. CDR3 in DNA: TGTGCCAGCAGCTTTAGCGGGAATGAGCAGTTCTTC. Translated: CASSFSGNEQFF.